The next 18 T cell receptor beta chains were all read from a single sample in a study of blood T cell repertoires in COVID-19. Produced via immunoSEQ multiplex PCR; TCRdb's table is partial and in-frame only. This table holds hundreds of thousands of clones, about nine tenths found once. Sequenced: PBMCs or T cells enriched from blood (not recorded which). Receptors originate from a man aged 60 to 75 who had recovered from COVID-19.

The V gene is TRBV18, the J gene TRBJ1-3; the match to TRBD1 covers 9 bases. Germline values: CDR1 KGHSH, CDR2 LQKENI. The CDR3 spans 16 residues. Trimming at V came to 5 bases and at J to 0 bases, leaving 5 bases not matched to a gene. This chain's CDR3 is CASSATGGNSGNTIYF. CDR3 DNA sequence: TGTGCCAGCTCAGCGACAGGGGGTAACTCTGGAAACACCATATATTTT.

V is TRBV20-1 and J is TRBJ2-5; D is uncertain. V was cut by 3 bases and J by 4 bases, with 12 bases left in between. The CDR3 contains 13 residues. Germline CDR1 reads DFQATT; CDR2 reads SNEGSKA (reference sequence). CDR3 in DNA: TGCAGTGCTAGTCACCGTACGGGAGAGACCCAGTACTTC. Translated: CSASHRTGETQYF.

This clone has a single count. CDR3 nucleotides: TGTGCCAGTTATCTAAGATTTCAGGGGAGTGGGGGCAATCAGCCCCAGCATTTT. Amino acids: CASYLRFQGSGGNQPQHF. The chain carries TRBV19 and TRBJ1-5; perhaps TRBD1 as D (6 bases). The germline V gene encodes CDR1 LNHDA and CDR2 SQIVND (reference sequence). The CDR3 has 18 amino acids. Trimming shortened V by 8 bases and J by 2 bases, and 25 bases separated the two germline ends.

The gene calls are TRBV27 and TRBJ1-6; the D is unclear. CDR1 and CDR2 from the germline V gene are MNHEY and SMNVEV (reference sequence). Trimming removed 10 bases from V and 7 bases from J, with 17 bases in between. The CDR3 runs to 14 residues. CDR3 DNA: TGTGCCATCCGAGGTCCGGGGTGGAATTCACCCCTCCACTTT. Protein: CAIRGPGWNSPLHF.

V and J are TRBV6-2 or TRBV6-3 and TRBJ2-2; 7 bases map to TRBD2. J lost 5 bases, V lost 2 bases, and 14 bases had no gene match. Germline V gene data show CDR1 as MNHEY and CDR2 as SVGEGT. This CDR3 is built from 18 residues. CDR3 protein: CASSYPLSTSRRTGELFF. The CDR3 DNA follows: TGTGCCAGCAGTTACCCTCTATCGACTAGCAGGCGGACCGGGGAGCTGTTTTTT.

The rearrangement joins TRBV27 to TRBJ2-2, with a tentative D call TRBD2 (6 bases). The germline gives CDR1 MNHEY, CDR2 SMNVEV (reference sequence). V lost 2 bases to trimming and J lost 6 bases, with 25 bases between them. The CDR3 is made up of 19 amino acids. The CDR3 here is CASSLPGRGGGPGPGELFF. CDR3 bases: TGTGCCAGCAGTTTACCAGGGCGGGGTGGGGGACCCGGCCCCGGGGAGCTGTTTTTT.

CDR3 amino acids: CASSNGATEQYF. The CDR3, as DNA: TGTGCCAGCAGTAACGGAGCTACCGAGCAGTACTTC. This rearrangement joins TRBV28 to TRBJ2-7; D call uncertain. This CDR3 is 12 amino acids long. CDR1 and CDR2 (germline): MDHEN, SYDVKM. Trimming cost V 5 bases and J 6 bases, with 11 bases left between them.

The V and J genes are TRBV11-3 and TRBJ1-3; TRBD1 agrees at 7 bases. J lost 0 bases, V lost 1 base, and 3 bases had no gene match. The CDR3 has 16 amino acids. The germline CDR1 and CDR2 sequences are SGHNT and YENEEA. CDR3 in DNA: TGTGCCAGCAGCTTAGGGACAGGAGACTCTGGAAACACCATATATTTT. It translates to CASSLGTGDSGNTIYF. The whole variable domain, remainder taken from reference TRBV11-3 and TRBJ1-3, is EAGVVQSPRYKIIEKKQPVAFWCNPISGHNTLYWYLQNLGQGPELLIRYENEEAVDDSQLPKDRFSAERLKGVDSTLKIQPAELGDSAVYLCASSLGTGDSGNTIYFGEGSWLTVV.

The genes are TRBV19 and TRBJ1-1; D not resolved. The CDR3 spans 13 residues. The V end was cut by 1 base, the J end by 6 bases, with 9 bases between. Germline values: CDR1 LNHDA, CDR2 SQIVND (reference sequence). CDR3 nucleotides: TGTGCCAGTAGTATAGTGGGCCCGGCTGAAGCTTTCTTT. This encodes CASSIVGPAEAFF.

V and J are TRBV6-5 and TRBJ1-2; no reliable D call. Deletions cut 7 bases from V and 1 base from J, with 16 bases between. The CDR3 runs to 15 residues. CDR1 and CDR2 from the germline V gene are MNHEY and SVGAGI. The chain's CDR3 is CASILRRGSNYGYTF. In DNA, the CDR3 is TGTGCCAGCATTCTTCGACGGGGTAGTAACTATGGCTACACCTTC.

V is TRBV6-5 and J is TRBJ1-4; 9 nucleotides line up with TRBD1. Trimming cost V 5 bases and J 8 bases; bases outside gene matches: 6. Germline assignment: CDR1 MNHEY and CDR2 SVGAGI. The CDR3 totals 14 residues. CDR3 coding DNA: TGTGCCAGCAGTCTCGGGACAGGGCGAGAAAAACTGTTTTTT. This codes for CASSLGTGREKLFF.

The chain is built from TRBV2 and TRBJ2-1, with TRBD2 matching 12 bases. CDR1 and CDR2 from the germline V gene are SNHLY and FYNNEI. J lost 4 bases, V lost 7 bases, and 5 bases had no gene match. This CDR3 has 15 residues. CDR3 loop: CASTGLAGLYNEQFF. The CDR3 DNA reads TGTGCCAGCACCGGACTAGCGGGACTTTACAATGAGCAGTTCTTC.

In its sample, this clone was seen once. V and J are TRBV28 and TRBJ2-2; tentative D call: TRBD2 (6 bases). Germline CDR1 and CDR2: MDHEN and SYDVKM. Between the trimmed V and J ends, which lost 4 bases and 8 bases, there was a span of 8 bases. The CDR3 loop spans 12 amino acids. The DNA of the CDR3 is TGTGCCAGCAGTTCGGGAGAAGGGGAGCTGTTTTTT. Protein sequence: CASSSGEGELFF. Complete variable domain (other parts from reference TRBV28 and TRBJ2-2): DVKVTQSSRYLVKRTGEKVFLECVQDMDHENMFWYRQDPGLGLRLIYFSYDVKMKEKGDIPEGYSVSREKKERFSLILESASTNQTSMYLCASSSGEGELFFGEGSRLTVL.

The chain uses TRBV28 and TRBJ2-7; 7 bases match TRBD1. Germline CDR1 and CDR2: MDHEN and SYDVKM. The CDR3 has 15 amino acids. Losses at the gene ends were 5 bases for V and 2 bases for J; bases not matched to a gene: 9. CDR3 protein: CASSEPTGPPYEQYF. In nucleotides, the CDR3 is TGTGCCAGCAGTGAACCGACAGGGCCCCCCTACGAGCAGTACTTC.

V is TRBV28 and J is TRBJ1-2, with D unresolved. This CDR3 is built from 13 residues. Germline lookup yields CDR1 MDHEN and CDR2 SYDVKM. CDR3 residues: CAAGSGPNYGYTF. In nucleotides, the CDR3 is TGTGCTGCGGGTTCCGGACCGAACTATGGCTACACCTTC.

This clone showed up just a few times. The chain recombines TRBV4-1 with TRBJ2-1; D remains ambiguous. CDR3 length: 13 amino acids. Trimming pared 2 bases from V and 3 bases from J, leaving 5 bases between. Looked up from germline, CDR1 is MGHRA and CDR2 is YSYEKL. The CDR3 coding sequence is TGCGCCAGCAGCCAACCAGACTACAATGAGCAGTTCTTC. Translating gives CASSQPDYNEQFF.

The rearrangement uses TRBV5-4 and TRBJ2-7; D gene uncertain. Germline lookup yields CDR1 SGHNT and CDR2 YYREEE (reference sequence). Trimming removed 0 bases from V and 3 bases from J, with 13 bases in between. This CDR3 has 15 amino acids. The CDR3 loop is CASSLGLQARYEQYF. The CDR3 nucleotides are TGTGCCAGCAGCTTGGGGCTGCAGGCTCGCTACGAGCAGTACTTC.

CDR3 nucleotide sequence: TGTGCCAGCAGCTTAGATCTTCTAGCTCAAATTCAGTTCTTC. Translated, it gives CASSLDLLAQIQFF. The chain has TRBV11-2 and TRBJ2-1; D may be TRBD2 (5 bases). Germline V lookup: CDR1 SGHAT, CDR2 FQNNGV. This CDR3 is built from 14 residues. V was trimmed by 0 bases and J by 13 bases, leaving 16 bases between them. Drawing the rest from reference TRBV11-2 and TRBJ2-1, the complete variable domain is EAGVAQSPRYKIIEKRQSVAFWCNPISGHATLYWYQQILGQGPKLLIQFQNNGVVDDSQLPKDRFSAERLKGVDSTLKIQPAKLEDSAVYLCASSLDLLAQIQFFGPGTRLTVL.